This T cell receptor (beta chain) was recovered during a study of Graves' ophthalmopathy and Graves' hyperthyroidism. Investigators amplified TCR beta CDR3 regions from RNA transcripts. Amplification began with first-round RT-PCR using HTBI primers, then second-round multiplex PCR was performed. TCRdb used MiXCR to reprocess the multiplex PCR reads, holding one entry per CDR3 protein. This sample yields about 620,000 distinct CDR3 sequences, of which about 20% are seen a single time; around 6.5% belongs to the top ten. Trimming took off 5 bases at V and 2 bases at J, with 9 bases between the two ends. The CDR3 runs 13 residues. No progression to ophthalmopathy over 18 months defined stable hyperthyroidism. Study-wide findings and caveats: Most expanded clonotypes from thyroid (those above 0.001 frequency) were also found in blood.

This clonotype was observed at least ten times. What it binds is unknown. The rearrangement links TRBV12-3 or TRBV12-4 to TRBJ2-5; D possibly uses TRBD1 or TRBD2 (5 bases each). This clonotype was obtained from a woman under 30 with stable Graves' hyperthyroidism. Some clones in this sample may be carry-over from other donors' samples. The specimen was peripheral blood. CDR3 sequence: CASSRGRQETQYF. CDR3 DNA: TGTGCCAGCAGTCGGGGCAGACAAGAGACCCAGTACTTC.